This TCR beta chain was retrieved from a study of T cells expressing NK-cell markers. The wider study: Sequencing of TCR beta repertoires drew on sorted CD3+CD56+NKG2C+, CD3+CD56+NKG2C- and CD3+CD56-NKG2C+ T cells. Most of the eight sequenced donors were HCMV-seropositive; one was seronegative. Study-wide results and limits: Of CD8+ T cells, roughly 1.0-7.5% belonged to dominant NKG2C+ clonotypes in six donors.

CDR3 length: 13 residues. The germline V gene has CDR1 MNHNS and CDR2 SASEGT. A 5'RACE template switching approach incorporating UMIs was used to make TCR beta cDNA. One entry per CDR3 protein, without DNA, is what TCRdb gives after re-calling the 5' RACE reads. Seen in this sample are over 120,000 distinct CDR3 sequences; the ten most common clones hold 9.5% to 15%. Regarding this clonotype: As yet, its antigen is unknown.

The origin of this receptor is a man between 18 and 29 years old in good health. Sample: blood T cells: a sorted CD56 or NKG2C T cell subset, CD4+ or CD8+ T cells, or bulk PBMC T cells (not recorded which). This sequence joins TRBV6-1 and TRBJ2-7; the D call from TCRdb, TRBD1, cannot be confirmed without DNA. The CDR3: CASSEGQITEQYF.